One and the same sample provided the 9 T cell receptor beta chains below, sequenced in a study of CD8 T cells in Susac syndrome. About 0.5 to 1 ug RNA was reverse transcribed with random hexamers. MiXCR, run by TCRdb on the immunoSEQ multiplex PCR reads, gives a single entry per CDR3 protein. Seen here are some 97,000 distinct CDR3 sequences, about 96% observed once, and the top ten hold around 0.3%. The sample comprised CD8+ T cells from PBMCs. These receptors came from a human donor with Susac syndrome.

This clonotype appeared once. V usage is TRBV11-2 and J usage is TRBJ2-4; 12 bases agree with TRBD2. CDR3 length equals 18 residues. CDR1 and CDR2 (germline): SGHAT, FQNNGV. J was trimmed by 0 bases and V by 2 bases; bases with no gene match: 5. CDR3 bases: TGTGCCAGCAGCTTACCCGGACTAGCGGGGATAGCCAAAAACATTCAGTACTTC. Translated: CASSLPGLAGIAKNIQYF.

CDR3 loop: CASSFRFIGTDKNIQYF. CDR3 coding DNA: TGTGCCAGCAGTTTTCGTTTTATTGGGACAGACAAAAACATTCAGTACTTC. The chain couples TRBV28 to TRBJ2-4, with 7 bases that match TRBD1. The junction had 11 bases not matched to a gene; V was cut back by 3 bases and J by 3 bases. In germline, CDR1 is MDHEN, CDR2 SYDVKM. The CDR3 length is 17 residues.

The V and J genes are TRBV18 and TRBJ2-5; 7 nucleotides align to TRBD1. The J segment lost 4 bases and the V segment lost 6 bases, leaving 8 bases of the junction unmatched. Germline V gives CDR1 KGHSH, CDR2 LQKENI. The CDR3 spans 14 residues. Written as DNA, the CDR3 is TGTGCCAGCTCCACGACAGGGTCAAGAGAGACCCAGTACTTC. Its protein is CASSTTGSRETQYF.

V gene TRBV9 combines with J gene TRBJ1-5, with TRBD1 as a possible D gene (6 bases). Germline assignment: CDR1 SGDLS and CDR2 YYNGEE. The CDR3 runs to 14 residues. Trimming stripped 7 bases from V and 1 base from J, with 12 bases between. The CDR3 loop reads CASGGGASNQPQHF. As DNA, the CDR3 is TGTGCCAGCGGAGGGGGGGCAAGCAATCAGCCCCAGCATTTT.

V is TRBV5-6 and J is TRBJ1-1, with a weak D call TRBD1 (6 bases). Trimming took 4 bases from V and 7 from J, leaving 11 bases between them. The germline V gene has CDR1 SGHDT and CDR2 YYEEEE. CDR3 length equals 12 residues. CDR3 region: CASSDGQLEAFF. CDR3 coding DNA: TGTGCCAGCAGCGACGGACAGCTTGAAGCTTTCTTT.

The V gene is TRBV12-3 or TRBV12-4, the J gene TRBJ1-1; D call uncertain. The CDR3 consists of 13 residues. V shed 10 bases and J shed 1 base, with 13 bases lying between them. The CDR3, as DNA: TGTGCCACGGGGAGCGGAGCGAACACTGAAGCTTTCTTT. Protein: CATGSGANTEAFF.

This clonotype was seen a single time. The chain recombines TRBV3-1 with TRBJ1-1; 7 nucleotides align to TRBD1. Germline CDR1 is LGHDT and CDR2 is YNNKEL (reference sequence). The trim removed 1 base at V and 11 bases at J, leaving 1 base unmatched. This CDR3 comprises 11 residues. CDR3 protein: CASSQAGGAFF. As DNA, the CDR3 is TGTGCCAGCAGCCAAGCAGGGGGTGCTTTCTTT.

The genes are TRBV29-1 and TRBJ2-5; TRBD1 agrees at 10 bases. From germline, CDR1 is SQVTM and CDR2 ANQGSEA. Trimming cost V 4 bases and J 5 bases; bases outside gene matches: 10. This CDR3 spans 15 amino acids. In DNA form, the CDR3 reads TGCAGCGTTGCCGGGGGACAGGGGTCAAGGGAGACCCAGTACTTC. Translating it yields CSVAGGQGSRETQYF.

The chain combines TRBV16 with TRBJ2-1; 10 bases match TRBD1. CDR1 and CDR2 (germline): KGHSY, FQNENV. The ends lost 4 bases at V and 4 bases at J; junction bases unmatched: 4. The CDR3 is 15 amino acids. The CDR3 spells CASSPGQGDYNEQFF. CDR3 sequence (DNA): TGTGCCAGCAGCCCCGGACAGGGGGATTACAATGAGCAGTTCTTC.